This T cell receptor (beta chain) derives from a study of CD8 T cells in Susac syndrome (dated by TCRdb to the late 2010s). Notes on the research overall: Whether CD8+ T cell activation and differentiation in Susac syndrome was antigen driven was tested using repertoire sequencing. The paper's findings and limits, for the study overall: The study acknowledged that relatively few individuals were included in the TCR sequencing and HLA analysis.

RNA was extracted with the RNeasy kit and roughly 0.5 to 1 ug was reverse transcribed using random hexamers. TCR beta CDR3 regions were amplified with the immunoSEQ multiplex PCR assay covering 54 Vbeta and 13 Jbeta segments. To correct PCR amplification bias, a synthetic template baseline was used for both primer optimization and computational correction. The study's processing was this. Only productive sequences were kept, with reads annotated to V, D and J genes according to IMGT and analyzed in immunoSEQ Analyzer. To calculate clonality, Shannon entropy was normalized by log2 of the number of productive unique sequences and then subtracted from one. For each patient and control, public and private clones were evaluated among the 100 most prevalent clones. A clone was defined as Susac-specific if it was absent from the healthy and MS cohorts, from around 960 published viral clones and from other ImmuneACCESS disease sequences. The public reads were reanalyzed by TCRdb: fastp trimming at Q25, MiXCR alignment, in-frame beta chains only. Each entry is one CDR3 protein sequence, shown with its most common DNA and genes. The V and J calls here are based on TCRdb, not the publication. This sample comprises some 120,000 distinct CDR3 sequences, 92% of them detected only once. The ten top clones hold over 0.12% of the sample.

High-throughput TCR beta sequencing profiled peripheral blood CD8+ and CD4+ T cells from healthy donors, Susac syndrome patients and multiple sclerosis patients. Healthy donors were included as age- and sex-matched controls. Bulk CD8+ and CD4+ T cells were purified by magnetic negative isolation, whereas CD8+ TEMRA cells were enriched by FACS. Blood was collected in EDTA tubes and processed within 24 hours, with PBMCs isolated through density gradient centrifugation. PBMCs destined for TCR sequencing were cryopreserved in liquid nitrogen and later thawed in a 37 °C water bath. Purity of sorted or isolated CD4+, CD8+ and CD8+ TEMRA cells was at least 90%. Relative to germline, V is 6 bases shorter and J is 1 base shorter, with 6 bases between their ends. Spanning cysteine to phenylalanine, the CDR3 consists of 12 amino acids. Solely the CDR3 DNA is kept, with 36 bases framed from the first base. The germline V gene specifies MNHEY as CDR1 and SVGAGI as CDR2.

Turning to this clonotype: Its antigen is still unknown. It has no much larger one-base neighbor in the sample; base qualities were not kept.

The receptor chain draws on TRBV6-5 and TRBJ1-1, with the D gene not confidently named. Sequenced sample: CD4+ T cells from PBMCs. The receptor's source is a human donor in good health. DNA sequence: TGTGCCAGCAGGTTCGGGAACACTGAAGCTTTCTTT. Translation gives CASRFGNTEAFF.